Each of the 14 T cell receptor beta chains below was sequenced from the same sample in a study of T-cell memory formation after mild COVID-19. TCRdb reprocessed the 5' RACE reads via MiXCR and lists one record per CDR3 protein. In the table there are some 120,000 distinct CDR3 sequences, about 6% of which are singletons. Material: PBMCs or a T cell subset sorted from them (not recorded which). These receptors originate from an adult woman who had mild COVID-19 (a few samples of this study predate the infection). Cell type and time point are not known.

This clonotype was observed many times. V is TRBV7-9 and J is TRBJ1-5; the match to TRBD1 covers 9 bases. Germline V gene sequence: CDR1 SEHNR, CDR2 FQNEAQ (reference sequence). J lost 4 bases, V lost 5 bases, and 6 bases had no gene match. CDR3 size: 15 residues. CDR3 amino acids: CASSRAGQGNQPQHF. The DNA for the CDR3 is TGTGCCAGCAGCCGCGCGGGACAGGGTAATCAGCCCCAGCATTTT.

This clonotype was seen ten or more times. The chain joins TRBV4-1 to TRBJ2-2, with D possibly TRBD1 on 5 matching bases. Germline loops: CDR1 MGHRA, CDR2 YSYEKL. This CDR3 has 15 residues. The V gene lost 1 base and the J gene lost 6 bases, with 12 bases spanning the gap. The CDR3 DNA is TGCGCCAGCAGCCAAGGTCAGGGTGGAGCCGGGGAGCTGTTTTTT. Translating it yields CASSQGQGGAGELFF.

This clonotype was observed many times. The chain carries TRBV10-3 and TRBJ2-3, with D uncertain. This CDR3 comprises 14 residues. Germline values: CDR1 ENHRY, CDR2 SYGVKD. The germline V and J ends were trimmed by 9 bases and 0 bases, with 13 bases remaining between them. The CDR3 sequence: CAIAQRDSTDTQYF. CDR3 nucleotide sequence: TGTGCCATTGCGCAGCGAGATAGCACAGATACGCAGTATTTT.

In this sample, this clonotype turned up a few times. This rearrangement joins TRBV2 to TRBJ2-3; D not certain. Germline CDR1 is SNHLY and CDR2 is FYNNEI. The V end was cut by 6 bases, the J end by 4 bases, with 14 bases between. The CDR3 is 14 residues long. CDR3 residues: CASSPNNGADTQYF. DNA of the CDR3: TGTGCCAGCAGCCCCAACAATGGGGCAGATACGCAGTATTTT.

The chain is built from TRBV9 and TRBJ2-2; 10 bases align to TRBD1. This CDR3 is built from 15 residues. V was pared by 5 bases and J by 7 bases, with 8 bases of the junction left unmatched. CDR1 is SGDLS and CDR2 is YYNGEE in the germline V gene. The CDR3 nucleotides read TGTGCCAGCAGTATAAGACAGGGGGCTGGCGGGGAGCTGTTTTTT. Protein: CASSIRQGAGGELFF. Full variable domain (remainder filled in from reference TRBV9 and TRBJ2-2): DSGVTQTPKHLITATGQRVTLRCSPRSGDLSVYWYQQSLDQGLQFLIQYYNGEERAKGNILERFSAQQFPDLHSELNLSSLELGDSALYFCASSIRQGAGGELFFGEGSRLTVL.

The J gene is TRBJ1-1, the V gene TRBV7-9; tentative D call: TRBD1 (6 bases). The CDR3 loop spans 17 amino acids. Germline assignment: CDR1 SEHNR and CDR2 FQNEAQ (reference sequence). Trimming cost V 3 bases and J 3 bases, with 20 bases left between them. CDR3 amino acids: CASSLGWGRGSDTEAFF. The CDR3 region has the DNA TGTGCCAGCAGCTTGGGCTGGGGGCGCGGTTCGGACACTGAAGCTTTCTTT.

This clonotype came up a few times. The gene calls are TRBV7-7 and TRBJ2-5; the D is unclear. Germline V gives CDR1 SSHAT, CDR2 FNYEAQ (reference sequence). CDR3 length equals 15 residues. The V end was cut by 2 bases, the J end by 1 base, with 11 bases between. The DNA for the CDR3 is TGTGCCAGCAGCTTACGGTCCTCTGCCCAAGAGACCCAGTACTTC. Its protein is CASSLRSSAQETQYF.

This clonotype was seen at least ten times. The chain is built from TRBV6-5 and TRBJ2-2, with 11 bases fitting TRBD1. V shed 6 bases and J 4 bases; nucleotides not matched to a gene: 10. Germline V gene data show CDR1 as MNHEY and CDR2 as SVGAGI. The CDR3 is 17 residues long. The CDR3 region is CASSVIWTGGTTGELFF. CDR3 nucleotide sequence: TGTGCCAGCAGCGTAATCTGGACAGGGGGCACCACCGGGGAGCTGTTTTTT.

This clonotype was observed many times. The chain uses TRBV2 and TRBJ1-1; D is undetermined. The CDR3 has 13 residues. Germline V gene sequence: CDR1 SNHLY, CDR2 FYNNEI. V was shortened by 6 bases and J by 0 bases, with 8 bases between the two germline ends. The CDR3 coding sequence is TGTGCCAGCAGGGGAGGCCTGAACACTGAAGCTTTCTTT. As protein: CASRGGLNTEAFF. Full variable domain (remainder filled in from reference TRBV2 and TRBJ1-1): EPEVTQTPSHQVTQMGQEVILRCVPISNHLYFYWYRQILGQKVEFLVSFYNNEISEKSEIFDDQFSVERPDGSNFTLKIRSTKLEDSAMYFCASRGGLNTEAFFGQGTRLTVV.

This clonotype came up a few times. CDR3 region: CASSPRLGTPAEETQYF. CDR3 nucleotide sequence: TGTGCCAGCTCACCAAGGCTCGGGACGCCTGCGGAGGAGACCCAGTACTTC. The chain recombines TRBV18 with TRBJ2-5; D could derive from TRBD1 or TRBD2 (5 bases each). Germline CDR1 reads KGHSH; CDR2 reads LQKENI. This CDR3 has 17 amino acids. The ends were cut back, 2 bases at V and 5 bases at J, with 21 bases in the middle.

CDR3 in amino acids: CASSVEGQGDYEQYF. The CDR3 nucleotides read TGTGCCAGCAGCGTTGAGGGACAGGGCGACTACGAGCAGTACTTC. V and J are TRBV9 and TRBJ2-7, with 9 bases lining up with TRBD1. This CDR3 spans 15 amino acids. V trimming: 2 bases; J trimming: 3 bases; junction bases outside the gene matches: 6. The germline V gene has CDR1 SGDLS and CDR2 YYNGEE.

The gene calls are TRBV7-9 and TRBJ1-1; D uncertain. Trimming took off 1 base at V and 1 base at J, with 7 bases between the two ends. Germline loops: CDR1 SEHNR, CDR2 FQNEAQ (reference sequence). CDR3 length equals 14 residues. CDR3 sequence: CASSLGDKNTEAFF. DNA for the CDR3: TGTGCCAGCAGCTTAGGAGACAAGAACACTGAAGCTTTCTTT.

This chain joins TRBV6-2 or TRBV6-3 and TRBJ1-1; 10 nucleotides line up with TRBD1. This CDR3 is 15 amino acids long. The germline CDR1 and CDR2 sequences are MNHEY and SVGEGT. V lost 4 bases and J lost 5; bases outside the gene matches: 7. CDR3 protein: CASSSADRGRTEAFF. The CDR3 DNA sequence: TGTGCCAGCAGTTCAGCTGACAGGGGGCGGACTGAAGCTTTCTTT.

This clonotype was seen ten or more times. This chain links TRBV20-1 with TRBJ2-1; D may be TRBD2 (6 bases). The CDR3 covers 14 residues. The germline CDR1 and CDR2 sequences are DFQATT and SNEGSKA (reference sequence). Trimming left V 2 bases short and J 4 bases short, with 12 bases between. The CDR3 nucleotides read TGCAGTGCTAGACCTGGGGGGATATACAATGAGCAGTTCTTC. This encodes CSARPGGIYNEQFF.